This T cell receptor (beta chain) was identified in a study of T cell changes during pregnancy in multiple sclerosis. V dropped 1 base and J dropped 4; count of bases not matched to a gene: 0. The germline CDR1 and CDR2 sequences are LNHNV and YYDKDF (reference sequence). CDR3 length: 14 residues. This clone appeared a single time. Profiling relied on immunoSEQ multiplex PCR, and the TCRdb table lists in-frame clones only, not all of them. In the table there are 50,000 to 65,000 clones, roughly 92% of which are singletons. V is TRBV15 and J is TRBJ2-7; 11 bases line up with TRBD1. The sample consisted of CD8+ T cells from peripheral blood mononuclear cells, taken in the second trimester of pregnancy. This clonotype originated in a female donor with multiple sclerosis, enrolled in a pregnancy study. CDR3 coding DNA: TGTGCCACCAGCAGAGGGGACAGGGGGTACGAGCAGTACTTC. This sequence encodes CATSRGDRGYEQYF. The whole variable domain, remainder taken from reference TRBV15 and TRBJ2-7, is DAMVIQNPRYQVTQFGKPVTLSCSQTLNHNVMYWYQQKSSQAPKLLFHYYDKDFNNEADTPDNFQSRRPNTSFCFLDIRSPGLGDTAMYLCATSRGDRGYEQYFGPGTRLTVT.